These T cell receptor beta chains were read from a single sample in a study of T cells after yellow fever vaccination. TCRdb called the 5' RACE reads again in MiXCR, with one record for every CDR3 protein. The table shows some 320,000 distinct CDR3 sequences, with 3.5% to 4.5% occurring only once. Sequencing was performed on PBMCs, taken 15 days after the yellow fever booster vaccination. All receptors come from a man younger than 35 who received the YFV17D yellow fever vaccine. Each CDR3 is given with its conserved first and last residue. The D gene is left open where the match is weak. Size values are once, few and many counts, or a class for expanded clones, and some rows have none.

j_gene,d_gene,abundance,v_gene,CDR3nt,CDR3aa
TRBJ2-5,.,few,TRBV6-6,TGTGCCAGCAGCACAGGGTCTCGAGAGACCCAGTACTTC,CASSTGSRETQYF
TRBJ1-5,TRBD1,.,TRBV4-2,TGTGCCAGCAGCTTCGACAGGGTGATGAGCAATCAGCCCCAGCATTTT,CASSFDRVMSNQPQHF
TRBJ2-3,TRBD2,many,TRBV6-1,TGTGCCAGCAGACTAGCGTATTCCAGCACAGATACGCAGTATTTT,CASRLAYSSTDTQYF
TRBJ1-5,.,many,TRBV29-1,TGCAGCGCGGGCCAGGGAAGTCAGCCCCAGCATTTT,CSAGQGSQPQHF
TRBJ2-2,TRBD2,few,TRBV4-3,TGCGCCAGCAGCCAGTATCCTAGCGGGGGGGAAACCGGGGAGCTGTTTTTT,CASSQYPSGGETGELFF
TRBJ2-7,.,many,TRBV5-1,TGCGCCAGCGGAGTATACGAGCAGTACTTC,CASGVYEQYF
TRBJ2-3,.,many,TRBV5-1,TGCGCCAGCAGCTCCGGGAGCACAGATACGCAGTATTTT,CASSSGSTDTQYF
TRBJ1-2,.,.,TRBV6-2/TRBV6-3,TGTGCCAGCAGTTACTTCCGACAGTCCGGTGGCTACACCTTC,CASSYFRQSGGYTF
TRBJ1-1,.,few,TRBV7-8,TGTGCCAGCAGCTACCGGGACCCGAACACTGAAGCTTTCTTT,CASSYRDPNTEAFF
TRBJ2-7,.,few,TRBV19,TGTGCCAGTAGTACCGTCCCTTCCGGGGGCTACGAGCAGTACTTC,CASSTVPSGGYEQYF
TRBJ1-2,.,few,TRBV25-1,TGTGCCAGTCAGACCTGGAGGGATGACTATGGCTACACCTTC,CASQTWRDDYGYTF
TRBJ1-6,.,.,TRBV3-1,TGTGCCAGCAGCCCCGGTAATAGGGGCACAGTAAATTCACCCCTCCACTTT,CASSPGNRGTVNSPLHF
TRBJ2-5,TRBD1,.,TRBV18,TGTGCCAGCTCAACAAGCACAGGGGCCGGAGAGACCCAGTACTTC,CASSTSTGAGETQYF
TRBJ2-2,.,.,TRBV21-1,TGTGCCAGCAGCAAATGCGAGAACACCGGGGAGCTGTTTTTT,CASSKCENTGELFF
TRBJ1-6,TRBD1,few,TRBV3-1,TGTGCCAGCACCCGGGACAGACTAAATTCACCCCTCCACTTT,CASTRDRLNSPLHF
TRBJ2-7,TRBD1,.,TRBV6-5,TGTGCCAGCAGTAACGGACAGGGAGGCCCCTACGAGCAGTACTTC,CASSNGQGGPYEQYF
TRBJ2-1,.,few,TRBV5-1,TGCGCCAGCAGCTTGGGTCTGCGGAACTCCTACAATGAGCAGTTCTTC,CASSLGLRNSYNEQFF
TRBJ2-3,.,many,TRBV5-1,TGCGCCAGCAGCTTGATGGGCGGCGGAGATACGCAGTATTTT,CASSLMGGGDTQYF
TRBJ1-2,.,few,TRBV27,TGTGCCAGCAGTCCATGGACACAGGTTCGCCATGGCTACACCTTC,CASSPWTQVRHGYTF
TRBJ2-7,TRBD2,.,TRBV19,TGTGCCAGTAGCCTGACCCCAGCGGGAGCCTACGAGCAGTACTTC,CASSLTPAGAYEQYF
TRBJ2-5,TRBD1,many,TRBV12-3/TRBV12-4,TGTGCCAGCAGTCCTGGGACAGCAACCCAGTACTTC,CASSPGTATQYF
TRBJ1-2,TRBD1,few,TRBV2,TGTGCCAGCAGTGGACAGGGCCTCTATGGCTACACCTTC,CASSGQGLYGYTF
TRBJ2-3,TRBD2,many,TRBV5-6,TGTGCCAGCTCTAGACTAGCGGGGGGCGCAGATACGCAGTATTTT,CASSRLAGGADTQYF
TRBJ1-2,.,many,TRBV20-1,TGCAGTGCTAGAAGGGGACAAGAAGGCTACACCTTC,CSARRGQEGYTF
TRBJ2-2,.,.,TRBV4-1,TGCGCCAGCAGCCCCCAACGGGCAGGGGTTGTTAACACCGGGGAGCTGTTTTTT,CASSPQRAGVVNTGELFF
TRBJ2-3,TRBD2,many,TRBV7-9,TGTGCCAGCAGACCGAAGACTAGCGGGGAACCACCTGGCACAGATACGCAGTATTTT,CASRPKTSGEPPGTDTQYF
TRBJ1-5,TRBD1,many,TRBV12-3/TRBV12-4,TGTGCCAGCAGTTGGACAGGGGGCATTCATCAGCCCCAGCATTTT,CASSWTGGIHQPQHF
TRBJ2-5,TRBD1,.,TRBV5-1,TGCGCCAGCAGCATGAGGACAGGGGCGGAGACCCAGTACTTC,CASSMRTGAETQYF
TRBJ2-5,.,many,TRBV6-5,TGTGCCACCACTAAGCTTGGGGGGCGGGAGACCCAGTACTTC,CATTKLGGRETQYF
TRBJ2-5,.,.,TRBV5-1,TGCGCCAGCAGCTGGGGGCGGGGGACCCAAGAGACCCAGTACTTC,CASSWGRGTQETQYF
TRBJ1-5,TRBD1,many,TRBV2,TGTGCCAGCAGATCGACAGGGAACCAGCCCCAGCATTTT,CASRSTGNQPQHF
TRBJ1-3,.,.,TRBV19,TGTGCCAGTCAGGTGGACCGAAACACCATATATTTT,CASQVDRNTIYF
TRBJ1-6,.,.,TRBV4-3,TGCGCCAGCAGCCAAGGGTCTAATTCACCCCTCCACTTT,CASSQGSNSPLHF
TRBJ2-1,TRBD2,many,TRBV6-4,TGTGCCAGCAGTTACCTAGCGGGGAGCTCCTACAATGAGCAGTTCTTC,CASSYLAGSSYNEQFF
TRBJ1-1,.,many,TRBV7-9,TGTGCCAGCAGCTTACGGACGGCGCCTGAACACTTGGAAGCTTTCTTT,CASSLRTAPEHLEAFF
TRBJ1-4,TRBD1,many,TRBV7-2,TGTGCCAGCAGCGACAGGGGGATGGGGGGGTTAAAACTGTTTTTT,CASSDRGMGGLKLFF
TRBJ1-2,.,.,TRBV20-1,TGCAGTGCTAGATTCGGGCAAGGGATCTTAGCTAACTATGGCTACACCTTC,CSARFGQGILANYGYTF
TRBJ2-5,TRBD2,few,TRBV5-1,TGCGCCAGCAGACCAAGCCTAGCGGGGGGCTACCAAGAGACCCAGTACTTC,CASRPSLAGGYQETQYF
TRBJ1-5,.,many,TRBV6-2/TRBV6-3,TGTGCCAGCAGTTCAGTACGTCAGCCCCAGCATTTT,CASSSVRQPQHF
TRBJ1-5,.,.,TRBV20-1,TGCAGTGCTGCGACCGGGGCGCGTGGTTCGGCCCAGCATTTT,CSAATGARGSAQHF
TRBJ2-2,TRBD1,few,TRBV30,TGTGCCTGGAGTGTACCGGACAGGGAGGCCGGGGAGCTGTTTTTT,CAWSVPDREAGELFF
TRBJ1-3,.,few,TRBV7-2,TGTGCCAGCAGCGACACTAACAGGGTTGGAAACACCATATATTTT,CASSDTNRVGNTIYF
TRBJ1-2,TRBD1,few,TRBV20-1,TGCAGTGCTCCTTCCGGGACAGACCTCTATGGCTACACCTTC,CSAPSGTDLYGYTF
TRBJ2-3,.,many,TRBV7-6,TGTGCCAGCAGTTCTCGAGGCACCGCTCTGGGAGATACGCAGTATTTT,CASSSRGTALGDTQYF
TRBJ2-2,.,.,TRBV5-1,TGCGCCAGCAGCTTGGTAACGCTCCCGGTCAGGGAGCTGTTTTTT,CASSLVTLPVRELFF
TRBJ2-2,.,many,TRBV5-1,TGCGCCAGCCGACCCCAAGGACCAAGGAACACCGGGGAGCTGTTTTTT,CASRPQGPRNTGELFF
TRBJ1-6,.,.,TRBV15,TGTGCCACCAGCAGAGTGACAGATTCACCCCTCCACTTT,CATSRVTDSPLHF